This TCR beta chain was recovered during a study of blood T cell repertoires in COVID-19. Overall study: The United States, Italy and Spain were the sources of the acute and convalescent COVID-19 samples. T cells, B-cell-depleted T cells, or PBMCs provided the cDNA or gDNA that served as material.

Source study methods: For nucleated cells, counts were estimated from reference gene primer amplification. TCRdb's copy holds only in-frame clones and misses some; the assay was immunoSEQ multiplex PCR. V, J and clone size are taken as reported in that table, and D and trimming were inferred from the DNA itself. The repertoire holds 300,000 to 400,000 clones, roughly nine tenths seen once, with around 1% in the top ten. V was clipped by 1 base and J by 7 bases; unmatched bases: 8. This CDR3 is 17 amino acids long. CDR1 and CDR2 (germline): SGHVS, FNYEAQ. The chain uses TRBV7-6 and TRBJ2-1; TRBD2 aligns across 12 bases. The sample consisted of PBMCs or T cells enriched from blood (not recorded which). This TCR derives from a man between 18 and 29 years old who had recovered from COVID-19. DNA for the CDR3: TGTGCCAGCAGCTTAGTGCCGGCTAGCGGGGGGGCTAATGAGCAGTTCTTC. Its translation: CASSLVPASGGANEQFF.